The next 11 T cell receptor beta chains were all read from a single sample in a study of T cells in Graves' hyperthyroidism and ophthalmopathy. RNA transcripts provided the source from which TCR beta CDR3 regions were amplified. HTBI primers were employed in a first-round RT-PCR of the TCR CDR3. TCRdb re-derived calls from the multiplex PCR reads in MiXCR, one entry per CDR3 protein. The repertoire holds 300,000 to 450,000 distinct CDR3 sequences, with 15% to 19% as singletons. Sequencing was performed on blood. All receptors come from a woman aged 18 to 35 with Graves' hyperthyroidism that later progressed to Graves' ophthalmopathy.

V usage is TRBV6-1 and J usage is TRBJ2-1; D may be TRBD2 (7 bases). Germline V gene sequence: CDR1 MNHNS, CDR2 SASEGT. There are 14 residues in the CDR3. The V end was cut by 6 bases, the J end by 3 bases, with 12 bases between. The CDR3 nucleotides read TGTGCCAGCAGCAAAGGGGGGGACTACAATGAGCAGTTCTTC. It codes for CASSKGGDYNEQFF.

This clonotype was picked up many times. The chain employs TRBV30 and TRBJ2-7; no clear D gene. Germline CDR1 reads GTSNPN; CDR2 reads SVGIG (reference sequence). CDR3 length: 14 residues. Trimming removed 4 bases at V and 1 base at J, with 14 bases between. The CDR3 bases are TGTGCCTGGAACTGGGGTGGGCTGTCCTACGAGCAGTACTTC. Translating gives CAWNWGGLSYEQYF.

The sample holds many counts of this clonotype. J is TRBJ1-2 and V is TRBV28; a weak D match, TRBD1 (5 bases). V lost 7 bases and J 7 bases, leaving 13 bases between the germline ends. This CDR3 comprises 12 residues. The germline CDR1 and CDR2 sequences are MDHEN and SYDVKM. The chain's CDR3 is CASNPGGAGYTF. The CDR3 region has the DNA TGTGCCAGCAATCCGGGGGGTGCTGGCTACACCTTC.

In its sample, this clonotype was seen a few times. This chain joins TRBV12-3 or TRBV12-4 and TRBJ2-1; no clear D. The V gene lost 2 bases and the J gene lost 10 bases, with 15 bases spanning the gap. The CDR3 sequence is 14 residues long. DNA for the CDR3: TGTGCCAGCAGTTTAAGTACCGCCGCCCGGGAGCAGTTCTTC. It encodes CASSLSTAAREQFF.

This clonotype was seen many times. This chain uses TRBV27 with TRBJ1-5; maybe TRBD1 (5 bases). This CDR3 comprises 15 residues. Germline CDR1 reads MNHEY; CDR2 reads SMNVEV (reference sequence). The ends were cut back, 2 bases at V and 5 bases at J, with 13 bases in the middle. Here the CDR3 DNA reads TGTGCCAGCAGTTTAAGCGACAGCGTGGATCAGCCCCAGCATTTT. Its protein product is CASSLSDSVDQPQHF.

The gene calls are TRBV20-1 and TRBJ2-1; 8 nucleotides line up with TRBD2. Germline V gene data show CDR1 as DFQATT and CDR2 as SNEGSKA (reference sequence). The V segment lost 5 bases and the J segment 10 bases; nucleotides outside the gene matches: 10. The CDR3 has 13 residues. CDR3: CSAPAGGPQEQFF. The CDR3 region has the DNA TGCAGTGCTCCTGCGGGAGGCCCTCAGGAGCAGTTCTTC.

This clonotype came up many times. This chain uses TRBV5-6 with TRBJ2-2; D uncertain. The germline V gene has CDR1 SGHDT and CDR2 YYEEEE. V was shortened by 4 bases and J by 9 bases, with 7 bases between the two germline ends. The CDR3 consists of 11 residues. CDR3 DNA sequence: TGTGCCAGCAGCAGGAACCGGGAGCTGTTTTTT. Translation: CASSRNRELFF.

This clonotype has more than one count but fewer than ten. J is TRBJ2-7 and V is TRBV4-3, with 7 nucleotides matching TRBD2. The V and J ends lost 1 base and 1 base, in that order; junction bases with no gene match: 4. Germline assignment: CDR1 LGHNA and CDR2 YSLEER. The CDR3 loop spans 15 amino acids. The CDR3 DNA is TGCGCCAGCAGCCAAGTGGCGGGAGAATCCTACGAGCAGTACTTC. Its protein product is CASSQVAGESYEQYF.

This clonotype was observed at least ten times. This rearrangement joins TRBV10-2 to TRBJ1-1, with D uncertain. From germline, CDR1 is WSHSY and CDR2 SAAADI. V was shortened by 6 bases and J by 6 bases, with 11 bases between the two germline ends. The length of the CDR3 is 12 residues. The CDR3 loop reads CASRHDAAEAFF. The CDR3 DNA reads as TGCGCCAGCAGACATGATGCGGCTGAAGCTTTCTTT.

This clonotype was seen many times. This chain connects TRBV7-2 to TRBJ2-3, with 8 positions matching TRBD1. CDR3 length: 16 residues. The J segment lost 2 bases and the V segment lost 3 bases, leaving 7 bases of the junction unmatched. Germline values: CDR1 SGHTA, CDR2 FQGNSA. The CDR3 DNA reads TGTGCCAGCAGCTTCTTGACAGGGGCCCCCACAGATACGCAGTATTTT. Its protein product is CASSFLTGAPTDTQYF.

The V and J genes are TRBV6-8 and TRBJ1-1; 7 nucleotides line up with TRBD1. CDR1 is MNHGY and CDR2 is SAAAGT in the germline V gene. V lost 6 bases and J lost 2; bases outside the gene matches: 12. This CDR3 has 16 residues. The CDR3 nucleotides read TGTGCCAGCAGCTCCTGCCGACAGGGACCTAACACTGAAGCTTTCTTT. Translating it yields CASSSCRQGPNTEAFF.